Listed here is a single T cell receptor (beta chain). These data come from a study of shared clonotypes between healthy human individuals. TCRdb keeps only in-frame clones here, not all; method: immunoSEQ multiplex PCR. The data hold some 1,100,000 clones, with 70% to 80% observed a single time. Germline-derived CDR1 and CDR2 are SQVTM and ANQGSEA. The CDR3 length is 14 residues. V was trimmed by 5 bases and J by 9 bases, leaving 20 bases between them. The sequenced sample consisted of memory CD4+ T cells from PBMCs. Subset in this sample: CD45RA-negative fraction. The receptor was isolated from a man between 18 and 29 years old in good health. Some clones in this sample may be carry-over from other donors' samples. The genes are TRBV29-1 and TRBJ2-1; D tentatively fits TRBD1 or TRBD2 (6 bases each). The CDR3 loop reads CSVSPSVEGGEQFF. CDR3 bases: TGCAGCGTTAGCCCCTCAGTCGAGGGGGGTGAGCAGTTCTTC.